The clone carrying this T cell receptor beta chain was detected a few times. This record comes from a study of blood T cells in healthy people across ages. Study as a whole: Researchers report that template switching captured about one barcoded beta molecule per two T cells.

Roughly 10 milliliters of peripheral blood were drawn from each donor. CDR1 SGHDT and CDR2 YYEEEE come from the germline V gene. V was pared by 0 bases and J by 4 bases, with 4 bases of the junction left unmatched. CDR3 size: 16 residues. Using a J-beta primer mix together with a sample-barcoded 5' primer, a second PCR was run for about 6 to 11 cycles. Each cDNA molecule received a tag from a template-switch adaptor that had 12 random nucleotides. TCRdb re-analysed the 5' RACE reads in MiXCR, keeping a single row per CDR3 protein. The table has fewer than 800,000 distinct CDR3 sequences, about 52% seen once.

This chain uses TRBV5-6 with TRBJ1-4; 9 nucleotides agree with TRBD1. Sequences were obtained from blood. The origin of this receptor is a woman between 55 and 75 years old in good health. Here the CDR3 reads CASSLDRGRGNEKLFF. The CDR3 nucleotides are TGTGCCAGCAGCTTGGACAGGGGGCGCGGTAATGAAAAACTGTTTTTT.